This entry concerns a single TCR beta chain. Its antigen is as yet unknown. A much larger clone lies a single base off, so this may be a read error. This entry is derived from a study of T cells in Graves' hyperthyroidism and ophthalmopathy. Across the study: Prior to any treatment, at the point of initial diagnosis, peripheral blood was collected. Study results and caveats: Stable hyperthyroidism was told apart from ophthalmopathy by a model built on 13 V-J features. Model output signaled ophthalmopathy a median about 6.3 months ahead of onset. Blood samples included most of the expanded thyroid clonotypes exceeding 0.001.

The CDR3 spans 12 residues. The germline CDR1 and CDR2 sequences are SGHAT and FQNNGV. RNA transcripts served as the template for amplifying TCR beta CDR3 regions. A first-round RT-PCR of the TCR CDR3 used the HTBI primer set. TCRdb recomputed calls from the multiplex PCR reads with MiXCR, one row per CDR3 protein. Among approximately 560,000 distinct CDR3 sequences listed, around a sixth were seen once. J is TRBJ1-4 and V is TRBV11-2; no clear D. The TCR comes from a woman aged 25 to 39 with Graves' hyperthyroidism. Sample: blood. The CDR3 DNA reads TGTGACAGCAGCTTTATGAGCGAAAAACTGTTTTTT. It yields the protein CDSSFMSEKLFF. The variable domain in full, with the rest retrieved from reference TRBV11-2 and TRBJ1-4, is EAGVAQSPRYKIIEKRQSVAFWCNPISGHATLYWYQQILGQGPKLLIQFQNNGVVDDSQLPKDRFSAERLKGVDSTLKIQPAKLEDSAVYLCDSSFMSEKLFFGSGTQLSVL.